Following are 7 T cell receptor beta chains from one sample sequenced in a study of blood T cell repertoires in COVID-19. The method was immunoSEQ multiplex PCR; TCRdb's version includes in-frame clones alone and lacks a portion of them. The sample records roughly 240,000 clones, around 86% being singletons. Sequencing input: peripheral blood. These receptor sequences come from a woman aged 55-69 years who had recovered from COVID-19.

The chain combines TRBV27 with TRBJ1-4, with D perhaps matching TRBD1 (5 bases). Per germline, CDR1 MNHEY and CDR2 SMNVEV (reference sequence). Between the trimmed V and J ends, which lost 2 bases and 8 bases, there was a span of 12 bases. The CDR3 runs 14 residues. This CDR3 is CASSLVGGWEKLFF. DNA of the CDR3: TGTGCCAGCAGTTTAGTCGGGGGATGGGAAAAACTGTTTTTT.

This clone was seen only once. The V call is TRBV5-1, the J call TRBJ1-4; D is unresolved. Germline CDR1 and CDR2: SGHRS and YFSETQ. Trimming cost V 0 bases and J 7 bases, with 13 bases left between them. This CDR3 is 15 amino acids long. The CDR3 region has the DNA TGCGCCAGCAGCTTGGAGGAGGGCGGGAGTGAAAAACTGTTTTTT. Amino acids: CASSLEEGGSEKLFF.

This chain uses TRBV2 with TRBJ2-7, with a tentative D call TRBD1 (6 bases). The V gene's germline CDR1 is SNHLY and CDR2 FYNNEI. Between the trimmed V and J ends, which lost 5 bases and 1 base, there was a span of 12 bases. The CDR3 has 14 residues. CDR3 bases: TGTGCCAGCAGTAGCGACAGGTCTTCCTACGAGCAGTACTTC. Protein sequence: CASSSDRSSYEQYF.

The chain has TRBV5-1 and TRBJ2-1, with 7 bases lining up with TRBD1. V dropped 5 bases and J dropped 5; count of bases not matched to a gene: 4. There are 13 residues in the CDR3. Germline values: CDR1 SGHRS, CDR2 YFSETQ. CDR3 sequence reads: CASRVGTDNEQFF. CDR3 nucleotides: TGCGCCAGCAGGGTCGGGACAGACAATGAGCAGTTCTTC.

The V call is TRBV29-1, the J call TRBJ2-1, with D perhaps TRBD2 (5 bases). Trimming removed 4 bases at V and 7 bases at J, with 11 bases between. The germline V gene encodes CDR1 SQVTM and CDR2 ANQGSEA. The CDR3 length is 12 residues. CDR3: CSVGRPGNEQFF. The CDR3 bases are TGCAGCGTTGGGAGGCCGGGGAATGAGCAGTTCTTC.

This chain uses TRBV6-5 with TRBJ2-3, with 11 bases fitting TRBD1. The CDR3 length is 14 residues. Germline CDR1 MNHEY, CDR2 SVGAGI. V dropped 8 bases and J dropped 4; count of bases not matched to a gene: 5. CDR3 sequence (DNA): TGTGCCAGCGCACGGGGACAGGGGGCAGATACGCAGTATTTT. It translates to CASARGQGADTQYF.

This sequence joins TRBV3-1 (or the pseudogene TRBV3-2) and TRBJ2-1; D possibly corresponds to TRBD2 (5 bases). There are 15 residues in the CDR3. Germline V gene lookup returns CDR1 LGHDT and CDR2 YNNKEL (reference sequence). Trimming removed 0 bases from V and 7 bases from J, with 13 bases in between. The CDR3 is CASSQDPLRGNEQFF. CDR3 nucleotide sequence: TGTGCCAGCAGCCAAGATCCCCTCCGCGGGAATGAGCAGTTCTTC.